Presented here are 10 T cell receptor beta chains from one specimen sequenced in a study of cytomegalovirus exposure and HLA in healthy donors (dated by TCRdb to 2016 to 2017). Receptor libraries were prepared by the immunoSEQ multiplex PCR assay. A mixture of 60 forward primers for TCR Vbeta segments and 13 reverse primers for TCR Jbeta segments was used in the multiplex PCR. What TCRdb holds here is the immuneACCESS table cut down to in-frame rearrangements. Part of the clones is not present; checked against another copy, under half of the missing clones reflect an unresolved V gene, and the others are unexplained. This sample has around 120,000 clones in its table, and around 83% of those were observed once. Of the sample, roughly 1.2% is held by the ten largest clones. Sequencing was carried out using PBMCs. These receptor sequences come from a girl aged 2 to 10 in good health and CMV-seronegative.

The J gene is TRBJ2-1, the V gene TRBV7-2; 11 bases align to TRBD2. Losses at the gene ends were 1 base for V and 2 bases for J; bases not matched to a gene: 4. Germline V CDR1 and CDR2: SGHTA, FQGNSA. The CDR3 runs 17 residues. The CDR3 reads CASSLVPTSGTYNEQFF. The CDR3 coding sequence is TGTGCCAGCAGCTTAGTCCCGACTAGCGGGACCTACAATGAGCAGTTCTTC.

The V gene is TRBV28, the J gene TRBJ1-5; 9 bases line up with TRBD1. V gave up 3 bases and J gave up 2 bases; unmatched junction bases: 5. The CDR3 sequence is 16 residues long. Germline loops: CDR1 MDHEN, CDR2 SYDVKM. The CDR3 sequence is CASSLLRTGGNQPQHF. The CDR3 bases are TGTGCCAGCAGTTTGCTCAGGACAGGGGGCAATCAGCCCCAGCATTTT.

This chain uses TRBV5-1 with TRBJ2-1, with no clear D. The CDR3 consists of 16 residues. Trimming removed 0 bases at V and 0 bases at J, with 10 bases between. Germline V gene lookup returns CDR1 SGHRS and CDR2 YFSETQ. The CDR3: CASSLELRGSYNEQFF. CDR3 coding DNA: TGCGCCAGCAGCTTGGAACTACGAGGCTCCTACAATGAGCAGTTCTTC.

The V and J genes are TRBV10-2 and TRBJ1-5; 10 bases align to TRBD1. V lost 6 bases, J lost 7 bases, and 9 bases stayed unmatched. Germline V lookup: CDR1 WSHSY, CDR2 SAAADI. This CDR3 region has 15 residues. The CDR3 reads CASRMGQGLEQPQHF. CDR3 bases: TGCGCCAGCAGAATGGGACAGGGGTTAGAACAGCCCCAGCATTTT.

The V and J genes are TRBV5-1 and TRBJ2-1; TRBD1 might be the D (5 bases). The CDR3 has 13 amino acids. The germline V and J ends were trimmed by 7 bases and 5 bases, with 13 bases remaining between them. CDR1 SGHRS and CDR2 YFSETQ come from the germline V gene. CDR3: CASGRKGDNEQFF. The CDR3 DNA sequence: TGCGCCAGCGGTCGGAAAGGGGACAATGAGCAGTTCTTC.

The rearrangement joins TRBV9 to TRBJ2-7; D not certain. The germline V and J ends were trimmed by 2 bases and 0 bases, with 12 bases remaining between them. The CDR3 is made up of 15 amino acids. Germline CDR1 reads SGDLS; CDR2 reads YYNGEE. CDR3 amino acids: CASSVRLISSYEQYF. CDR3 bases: TGTGCCAGCAGCGTGCGACTGATTTCCTCCTACGAGCAGTACTTC.

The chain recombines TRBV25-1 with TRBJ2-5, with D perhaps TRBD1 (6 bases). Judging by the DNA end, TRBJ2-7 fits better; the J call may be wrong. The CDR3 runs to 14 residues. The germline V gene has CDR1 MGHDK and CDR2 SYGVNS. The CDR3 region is CASSARDTSYEQYF. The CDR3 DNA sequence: TGTGCCAGCAGTGCCCGGGACACTTCCTACGAGCAGTACTTC.

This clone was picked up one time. The CDR3 sequence is CASSFSGATTIYF. As DNA, the CDR3 is TGTGCCAGCAGTTTCTCCGGTGCCACCACCATATATTTT. The chain uses TRBV27 and TRBJ1-3; D unclear. Trimming cost V 3 bases and J 9 bases, with 12 bases left between them. CDR3 size: 13 residues. CDR1 is MNHEY, CDR2 SMNVEV, per germline (reference sequence).

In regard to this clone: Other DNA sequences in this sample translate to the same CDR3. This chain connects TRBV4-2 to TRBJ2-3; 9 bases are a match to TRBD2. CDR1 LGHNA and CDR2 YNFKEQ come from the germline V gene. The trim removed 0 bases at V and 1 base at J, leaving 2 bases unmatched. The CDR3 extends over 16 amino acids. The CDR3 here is CASSQELAGGTDTQYF. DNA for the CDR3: TGTGCCAGCAGCCAAGAATTAGCGGGGGGCACAGATACGCAGTATTTT.

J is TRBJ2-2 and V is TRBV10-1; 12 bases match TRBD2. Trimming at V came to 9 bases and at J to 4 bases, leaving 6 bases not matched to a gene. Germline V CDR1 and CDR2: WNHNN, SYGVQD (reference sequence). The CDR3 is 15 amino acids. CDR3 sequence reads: CARDTSGRFTGELFF. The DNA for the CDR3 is TGCGCCAGGGACACTAGCGGGAGGTTCACCGGGGAGCTGTTTTTT.